This is a list of T cell receptor beta chains from one sample in a study of T-cell memory formation after mild COVID-19. TCRdb redid the calling of the 5' RACE reads with MiXCR, one entry per CDR3 protein. The repertoire holds approximately 410,000 distinct CDR3 sequences, with about a quarter as singletons. Sequences were obtained from PBMCs or a T cell subset sorted from them (not recorded which). The origin of the receptors is an adult woman who had mild COVID-19 (a few samples of this study predate the infection). Cell type and time point are not known. Each CDR3 is given with its conserved first and last residue. A D gene is named only where the DNA matches it firmly. Some rows mark clone size as missing; the rest say once, few, many or name a class of expanded clone.

V,J,D,size,CDR3,DNA
TRBV7-2,TRBJ2-1,TRBD2,once,CASSNGSGGQFF,TGTGCCAGCAGCAACGGGTCGGGGGGGCAGTTCTTC
TRBV7-2,TRBJ2-2,-,-,CASTQGASGNLNTGELFF,TGTGCCAGCACTCAGGGGGCTAGCGGGAACCTGAACACCGGGGAGCTGTTTTTT
TRBV11-3,TRBJ2-1,TRBD1,-,CASSTRGGPNEQFF,TGTGCCAGCAGCACCCGAGGGGGCCCCAATGAGCAGTTCTTC
TRBV14,TRBJ1-2,-,-,CASSQDTDGYTF,TGTGCCAGCAGCCAAGATACAGATGGCTACACCTTC
TRBV5-4,TRBJ2-1,TRBD2,-,CASTVAGGPGNEQFF,TGTGCCAGCACCGTAGCGGGAGGGCCCGGCAATGAGCAGTTCTTC
TRBV5-4,TRBJ1-1,-,-,CASNPGGARNTEAFF,TGTGCCAGCAACCCCGGGGGAGCCCGGAACACTGAAGCTTTCTTT
TRBV18,TRBJ2-7,TRBD1,few,CASSPLVTGSYEQYF,TGTGCCAGCTCACCACTGGTGACAGGGTCCTACGAGCAGTACTTC
TRBV5-1,TRBJ2-1,-,many,CASSLGVMGGNNEQFF,TGCGCCAGCAGCTTGGGCGTCATGGGTGGGAACAATGAGCAGTTCTTC
TRBV20-1,TRBJ2-5,-,few,CSARDRLNIQETQYF,TGCAGTGCTAGAGATAGACTAAATATACAAGAGACCCAGTACTTC
TRBV25-1,TRBJ2-7,TRBD2,few,CASSAPQARGNPYEQYF,TGTGCCAGCAGTGCCCCCCAGGCGCGGGGGAACCCCTACGAGCAGTACTTC
TRBV12-3/TRBV12-4,TRBJ1-3,-,few,CASSFGGNTIYF,TGTGCCAGCAGTTTCGGGGGAAACACCATATATTTT
TRBV12-3/TRBV12-4,TRBJ1-2,-,-,CASSLSSTNYGYTF,TGTGCCAGCAGTTTAAGTTCCACAAACTATGGCTACACCTTC
TRBV5-1,TRBJ2-7,TRBD1,-,CASSELGQGYEQYF,TGCGCCAGCAGTGAATTGGGACAGGGGTACGAGCAGTACTTC
TRBV7-8,TRBJ2-2,TRBD2,-,CASSSIAGLGTGELFF,TGTGCCAGCAGTTCAATAGCGGGGTTGGGCACCGGGGAGCTGTTTTTT